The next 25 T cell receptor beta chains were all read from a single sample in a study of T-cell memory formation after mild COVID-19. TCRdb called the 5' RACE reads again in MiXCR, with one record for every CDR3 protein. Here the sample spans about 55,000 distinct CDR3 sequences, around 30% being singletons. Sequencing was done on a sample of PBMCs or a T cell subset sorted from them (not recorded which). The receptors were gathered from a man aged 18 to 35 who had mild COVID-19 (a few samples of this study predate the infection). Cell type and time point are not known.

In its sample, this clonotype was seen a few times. CDR3 coding DNA: TGTGCCATCCAACTAGTAGCCGGGGAGCTGTTTTTT. This sequence encodes CAIQLVAGELFF. J is TRBJ2-2 and V is TRBV7-9; the D gene is possibly TRBD2 (5 bases). V was pared by 10 bases and J by 6 bases, with 12 bases between. Germline V lookup: CDR1 SEHNR, CDR2 FQNEAQ (reference sequence). This CDR3 region has 12 residues.

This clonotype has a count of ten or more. CDR3 sequence reads: CASSSYRDEAFF. As DNA, the CDR3 is TGTGCCAGCAGCTCTTACAGGGATGAAGCTTTCTTT. The rearrangement uses TRBV7-9 and TRBJ1-1; maybe TRBD1 (6 bases). The germline gives CDR1 SEHNR, CDR2 FQNEAQ (reference sequence). Trimming removed 4 bases from V and 7 bases from J, with 10 bases in between. CDR3 length equals 12 residues.

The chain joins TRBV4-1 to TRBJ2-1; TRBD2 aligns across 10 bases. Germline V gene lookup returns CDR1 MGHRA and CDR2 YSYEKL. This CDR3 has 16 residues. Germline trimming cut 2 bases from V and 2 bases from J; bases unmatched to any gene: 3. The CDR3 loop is CASSQLAGAPYNEQFF. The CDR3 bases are TGCGCCAGCAGCCAACTAGCGGGGGCTCCCTACAATGAGCAGTTCTTC.

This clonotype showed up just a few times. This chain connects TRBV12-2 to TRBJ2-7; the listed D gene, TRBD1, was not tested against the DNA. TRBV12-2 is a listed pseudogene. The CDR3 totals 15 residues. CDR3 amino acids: CASRPGQGIAYEQYV. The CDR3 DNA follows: TGTGCAAGTCGACCCGGACAGGGGATCGCCTACGAGCAGTACGTC.

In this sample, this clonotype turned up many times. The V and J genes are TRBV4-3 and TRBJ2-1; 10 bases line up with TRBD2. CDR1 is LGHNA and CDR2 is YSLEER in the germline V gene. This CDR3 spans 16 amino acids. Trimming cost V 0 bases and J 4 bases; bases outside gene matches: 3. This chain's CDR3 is CASSQEVAGGYNEQFF. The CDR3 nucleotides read TGCGCCAGCAGCCAAGAGGTAGCGGGGGGTTACAATGAGCAGTTCTTC.

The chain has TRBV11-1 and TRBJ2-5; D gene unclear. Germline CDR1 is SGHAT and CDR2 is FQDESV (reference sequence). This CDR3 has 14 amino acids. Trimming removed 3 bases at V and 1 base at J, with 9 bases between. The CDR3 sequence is CASSFRRLQETQYF. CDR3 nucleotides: TGTGCCAGCAGCTTTCGGCGGCTCCAAGAGACCCAGTACTTC.

CDR3 nucleotides: TGTGCCAGCAGTTACGGACGAGGAGGGCAGCGTAATTGGTACTTC. This sequence encodes CASSYGRGGQRNWYF. The chain combines TRBV6-5 with TRBJ2-5; D perhaps matches TRBD2 (6 bases). V lost 2 bases and J 13 bases, leaving 23 bases between the germline ends. Germline V CDR1 and CDR2: MNHEY, SVGAGI. The length of the CDR3 is 15 residues.

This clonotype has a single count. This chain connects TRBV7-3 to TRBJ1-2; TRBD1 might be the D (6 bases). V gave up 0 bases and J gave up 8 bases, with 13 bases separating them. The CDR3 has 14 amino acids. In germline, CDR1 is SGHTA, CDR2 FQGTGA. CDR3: CASSLTGPGEGYTF. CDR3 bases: TGTGCCAGCAGCTTAACGGGGCCAGGGGAAGGCTACACCTTC. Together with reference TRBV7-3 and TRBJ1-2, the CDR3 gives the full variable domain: GAGVSQTPSNKVTEKGKYVELRCDPISGHTALYWYRQSLGQGPEFLIYFQGTGAADDSGLPNDRFFAVRPEGSVSTLKIQRTERGDSAVYLCASSLTGPGEGYTFGSGTRLTVV.

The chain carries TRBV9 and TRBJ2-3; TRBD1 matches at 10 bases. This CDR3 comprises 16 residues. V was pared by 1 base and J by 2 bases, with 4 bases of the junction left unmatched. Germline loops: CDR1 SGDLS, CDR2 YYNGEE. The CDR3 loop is CASSVTGTGATDTQYF. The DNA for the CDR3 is TGTGCCAGCAGCGTAACGGGGACAGGGGCCACAGATACGCAGTATTTT.

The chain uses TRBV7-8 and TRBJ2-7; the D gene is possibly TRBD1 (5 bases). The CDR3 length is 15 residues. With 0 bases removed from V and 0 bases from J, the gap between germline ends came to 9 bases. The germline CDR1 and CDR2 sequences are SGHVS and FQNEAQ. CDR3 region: CASSLAGLSSYEQYF. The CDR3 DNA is TGTGCCAGCAGCTTAGCGGGGCTTAGCTCCTACGAGCAGTACTTC.

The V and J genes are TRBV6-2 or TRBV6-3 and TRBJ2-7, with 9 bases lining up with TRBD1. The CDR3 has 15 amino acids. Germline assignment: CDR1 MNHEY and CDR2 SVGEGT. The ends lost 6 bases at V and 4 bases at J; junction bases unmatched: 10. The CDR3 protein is CASSHPGTGFYEQYF. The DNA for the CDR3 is TGTGCCAGCAGCCACCCCGGGACAGGGTTTTACGAGCAGTACTTC.

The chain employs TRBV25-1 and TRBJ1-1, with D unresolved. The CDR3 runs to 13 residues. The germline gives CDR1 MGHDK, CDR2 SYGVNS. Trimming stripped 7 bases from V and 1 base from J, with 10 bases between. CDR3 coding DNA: TGTGCCAGCATTTCCGGTAAGAACACTGAAGCTTTCTTT. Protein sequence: CASISGKNTEAFF.

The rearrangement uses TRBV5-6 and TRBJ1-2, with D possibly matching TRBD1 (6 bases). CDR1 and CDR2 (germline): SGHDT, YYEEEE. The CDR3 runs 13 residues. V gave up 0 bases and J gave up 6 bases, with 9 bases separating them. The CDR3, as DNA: TGTGCCAGCAGCTTGGGGACAGCTGATGGCTACACCTTC. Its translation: CASSLGTADGYTF.

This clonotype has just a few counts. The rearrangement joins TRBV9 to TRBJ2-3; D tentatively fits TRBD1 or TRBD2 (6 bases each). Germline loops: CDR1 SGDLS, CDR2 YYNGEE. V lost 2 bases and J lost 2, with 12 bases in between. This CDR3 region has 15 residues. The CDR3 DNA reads TGTGCCAGCAGCGTCGGAGGGGGACCCACAGATACGCAGTATTTT. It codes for CASSVGGGPTDTQYF.

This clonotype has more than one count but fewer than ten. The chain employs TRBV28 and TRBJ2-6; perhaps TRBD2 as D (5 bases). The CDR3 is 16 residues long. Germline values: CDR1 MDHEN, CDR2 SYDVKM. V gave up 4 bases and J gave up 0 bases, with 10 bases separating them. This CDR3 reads CASSSGLNSGANVLTF. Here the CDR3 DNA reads TGTGCCAGCAGTTCAGGACTGAACTCTGGGGCCAACGTCCTGACTTTC.

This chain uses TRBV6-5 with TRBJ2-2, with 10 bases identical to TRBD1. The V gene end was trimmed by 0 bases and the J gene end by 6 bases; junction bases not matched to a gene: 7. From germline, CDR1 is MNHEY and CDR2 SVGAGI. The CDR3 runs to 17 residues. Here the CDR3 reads CASSYSSGTGVAGELFF. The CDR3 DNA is TGTGCCAGCAGTTACTCGTCGGGGACAGGGGTAGCCGGGGAGCTGTTTTTT.

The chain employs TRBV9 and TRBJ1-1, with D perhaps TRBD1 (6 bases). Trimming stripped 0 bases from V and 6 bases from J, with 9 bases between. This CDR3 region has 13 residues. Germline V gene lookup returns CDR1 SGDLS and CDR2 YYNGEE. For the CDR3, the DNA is TGTGCCAGCAGCGTAGAGGGGGTAGCTGAAGCTTTCTTT. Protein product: CASSVEGVAEAFF.

The CDR3 sequence: CASRPDRVQETQYF. The CDR3, as DNA: TGTGCCAGCCGCCCAGACAGGGTCCAAGAGACCCAGTACTTC. The V and J genes are TRBV2 and TRBJ2-5; 7 nucleotides line up with TRBD1. Germline V CDR1 and CDR2: SNHLY, FYNNEI. J was trimmed by 1 base and V by 8 bases; bases with no gene match: 7. The CDR3 sequence is 14 residues long.

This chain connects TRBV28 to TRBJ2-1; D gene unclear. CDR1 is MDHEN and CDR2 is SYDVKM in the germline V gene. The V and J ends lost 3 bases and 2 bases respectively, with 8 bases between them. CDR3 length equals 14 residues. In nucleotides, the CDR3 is TGTGCCAGCAGTTTTGAAACAACCTACAATGAGCAGTTCTTC. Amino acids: CASSFETTYNEQFF.

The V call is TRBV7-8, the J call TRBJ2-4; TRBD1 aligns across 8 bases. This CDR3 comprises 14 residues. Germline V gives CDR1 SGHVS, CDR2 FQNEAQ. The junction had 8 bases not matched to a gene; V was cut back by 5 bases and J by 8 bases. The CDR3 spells CASSLGQGADIQYF. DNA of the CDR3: TGTGCCAGCAGCCTAGGTCAGGGGGCGGACATTCAGTACTTC.

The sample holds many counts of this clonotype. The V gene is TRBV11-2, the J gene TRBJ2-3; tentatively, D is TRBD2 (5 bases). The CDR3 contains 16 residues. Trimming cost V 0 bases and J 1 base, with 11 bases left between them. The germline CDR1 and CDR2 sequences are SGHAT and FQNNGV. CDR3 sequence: CASSLEWEAGTDTQYF. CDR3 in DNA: TGTGCCAGCAGCTTAGAGTGGGAAGCGGGCACAGATACGCAGTATTTT.

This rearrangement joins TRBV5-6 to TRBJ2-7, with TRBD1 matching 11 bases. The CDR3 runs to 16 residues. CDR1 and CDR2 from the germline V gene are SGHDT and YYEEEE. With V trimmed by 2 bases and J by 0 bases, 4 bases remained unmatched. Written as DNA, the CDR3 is TGTGCCAGCAGCTTCCTAGGGACAGGGGGCTCCTACGAGCAGTACTTC. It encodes CASSFLGTGGSYEQYF.

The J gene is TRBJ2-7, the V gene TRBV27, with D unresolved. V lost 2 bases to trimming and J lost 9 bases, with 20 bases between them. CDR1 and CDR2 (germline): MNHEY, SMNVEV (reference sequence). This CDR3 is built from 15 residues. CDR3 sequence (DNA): TGTGCCAGCAGTTTAAAATCCCTGGCGGCATCGAGGCAGTACTTC. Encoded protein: CASSLKSLAASRQYF.

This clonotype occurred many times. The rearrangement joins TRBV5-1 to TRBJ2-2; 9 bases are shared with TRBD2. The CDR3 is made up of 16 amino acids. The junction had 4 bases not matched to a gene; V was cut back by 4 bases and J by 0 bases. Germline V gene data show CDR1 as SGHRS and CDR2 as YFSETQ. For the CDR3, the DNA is TGCGCCAGCAGCGAGGGACTAGCAACGAACACCGGGGAGCTGTTTTTT. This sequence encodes CASSEGLATNTGELFF.

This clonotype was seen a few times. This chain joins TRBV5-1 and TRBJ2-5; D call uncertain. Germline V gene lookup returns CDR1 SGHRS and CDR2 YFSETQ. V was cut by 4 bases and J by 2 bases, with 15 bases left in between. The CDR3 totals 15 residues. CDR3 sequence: CASSPLGPLQETQYF. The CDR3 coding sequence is TGCGCCAGCAGCCCACTCGGACCGCTACAAGAGACCCAGTACTTC.